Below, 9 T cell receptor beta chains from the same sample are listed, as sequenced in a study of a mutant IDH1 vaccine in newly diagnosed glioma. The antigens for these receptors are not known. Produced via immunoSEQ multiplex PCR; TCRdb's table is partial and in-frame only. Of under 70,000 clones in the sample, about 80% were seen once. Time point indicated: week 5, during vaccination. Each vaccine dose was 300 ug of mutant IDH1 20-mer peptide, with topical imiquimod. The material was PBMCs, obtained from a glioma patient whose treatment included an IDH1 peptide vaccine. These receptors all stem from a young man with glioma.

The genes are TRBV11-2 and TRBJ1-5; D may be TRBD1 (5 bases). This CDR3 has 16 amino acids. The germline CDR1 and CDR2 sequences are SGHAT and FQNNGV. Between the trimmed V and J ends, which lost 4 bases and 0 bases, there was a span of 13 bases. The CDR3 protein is CASSSGTAYSNQPQHF. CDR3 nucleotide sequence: TGTGCCAGCAGCTCCGGGACGGCTTATAGCAATCAGCCCCAGCATTTT.

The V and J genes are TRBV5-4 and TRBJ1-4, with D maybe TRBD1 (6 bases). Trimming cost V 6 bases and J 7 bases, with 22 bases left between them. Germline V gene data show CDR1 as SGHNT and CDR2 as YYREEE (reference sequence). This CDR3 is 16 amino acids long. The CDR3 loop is CASTLKGVRVGEKLFF. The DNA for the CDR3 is TGTGCCAGCACCCTCAAGGGGGTCAGGGTTGGTGAAAAACTGTTTTTT.

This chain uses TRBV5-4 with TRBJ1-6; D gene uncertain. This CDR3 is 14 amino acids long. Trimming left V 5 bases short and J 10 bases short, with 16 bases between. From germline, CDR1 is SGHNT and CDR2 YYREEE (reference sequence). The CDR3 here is CASSPQRVASPLHF. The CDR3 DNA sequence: TGTGCCAGCAGTCCTCAGCGTGTAGCGTCACCCCTCCACTTT.

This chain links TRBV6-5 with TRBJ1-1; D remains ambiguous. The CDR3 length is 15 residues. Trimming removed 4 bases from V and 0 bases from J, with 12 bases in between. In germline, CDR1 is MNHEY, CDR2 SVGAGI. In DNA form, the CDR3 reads TGTGCCAGCAGTTTAGCGGGTGGGTTGAACACTGAAGCTTTCTTT. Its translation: CASSLAGGLNTEAFF.

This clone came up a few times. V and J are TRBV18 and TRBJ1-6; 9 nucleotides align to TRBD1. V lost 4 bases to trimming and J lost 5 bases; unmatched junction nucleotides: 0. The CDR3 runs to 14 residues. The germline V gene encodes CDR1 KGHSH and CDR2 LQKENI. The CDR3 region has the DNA TGTGCCAGCTCACGGACAGGGGATAATTCACCCCTCCACTTT. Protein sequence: CASSRTGDNSPLHF.

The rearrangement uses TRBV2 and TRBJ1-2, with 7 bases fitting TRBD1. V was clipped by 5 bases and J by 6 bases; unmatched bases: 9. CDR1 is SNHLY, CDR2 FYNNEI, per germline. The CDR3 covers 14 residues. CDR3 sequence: CASSPGQAHDGYTF. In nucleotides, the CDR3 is TGTGCCAGCAGTCCAGGACAGGCCCATGATGGCTACACCTTC. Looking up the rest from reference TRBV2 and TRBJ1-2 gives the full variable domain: EPEVTQTPSHQVTQMGQEVILRCVPISNHLYFYWYRQILGQKVEFLVSFYNNEISEKSEIFDDQFSVERPDGSNFTLKIRSTKLEDSAMYFCASSPGQAHDGYTFGSGTRLTVV.

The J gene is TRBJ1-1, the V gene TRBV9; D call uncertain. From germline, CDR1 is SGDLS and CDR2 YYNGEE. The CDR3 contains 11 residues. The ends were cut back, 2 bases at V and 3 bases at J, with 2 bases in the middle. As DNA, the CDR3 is TGTGCCAGCAGCGTTGACACTGAAGCTTTCTTT. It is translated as CASSVDTEAFF.

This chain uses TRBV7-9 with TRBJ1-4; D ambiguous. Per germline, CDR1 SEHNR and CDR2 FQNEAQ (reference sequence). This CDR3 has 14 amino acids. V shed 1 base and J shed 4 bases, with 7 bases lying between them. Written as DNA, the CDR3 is TGTGCCAGCAGCTTAGTAGGGAGTAATGAAAAACTGTTTTTT. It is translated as CASSLVGSNEKLFF.

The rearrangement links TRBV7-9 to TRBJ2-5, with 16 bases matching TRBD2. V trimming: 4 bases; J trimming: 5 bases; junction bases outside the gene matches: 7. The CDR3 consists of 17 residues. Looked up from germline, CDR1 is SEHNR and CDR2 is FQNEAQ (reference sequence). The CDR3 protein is CASSSPGTSGGAETQYF. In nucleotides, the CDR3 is TGTGCCAGCAGCTCCCCCGGGACTAGCGGGGGGGCGGAGACCCAGTACTTC.